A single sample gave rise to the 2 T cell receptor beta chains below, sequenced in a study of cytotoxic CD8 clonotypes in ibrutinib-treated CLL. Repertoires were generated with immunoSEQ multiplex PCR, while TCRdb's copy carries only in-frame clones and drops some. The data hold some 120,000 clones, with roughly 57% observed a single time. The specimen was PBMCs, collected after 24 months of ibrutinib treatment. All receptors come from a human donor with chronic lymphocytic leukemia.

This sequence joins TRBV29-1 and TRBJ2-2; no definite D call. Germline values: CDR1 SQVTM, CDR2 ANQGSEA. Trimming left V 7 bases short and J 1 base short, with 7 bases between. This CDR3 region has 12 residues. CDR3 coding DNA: TGCAGCGGCAGACAGAACACCGGGGAGCTGTTTTTT. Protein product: CSGRQNTGELFF.

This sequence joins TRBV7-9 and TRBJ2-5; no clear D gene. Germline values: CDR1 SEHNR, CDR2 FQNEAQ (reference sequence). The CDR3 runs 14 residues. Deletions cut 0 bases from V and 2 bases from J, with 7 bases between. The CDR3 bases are TGTGCCAGCAGCTTAGCGTTGGGTCAAGAGACCCAGTACTTC. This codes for CASSLALGQETQYF.